A single sample is the source of the 22 T cell receptor beta chains below, sequenced in a study of blood T cell repertoires in COVID-19. Using immunoSEQ multiplex PCR, the repertoire was profiled, and TCRdb retains in-frame clones only, with some absent. The sample shows about 270,000 clones, around 90% of them seen only once. Specimen: PBMCs or T cells enriched from blood (not recorded which). Receptors originate from a man in his forties who had been exposed to COVID-19.

This clone appeared a single time. The chain couples TRBV7-2 to TRBJ1-1; possible D gene TRBD1, 6 bases. The CDR3 consists of 14 residues. The V end lost 3 bases, the J end lost 2 bases, and 10 bases lay between the germline ends. The germline V gene encodes CDR1 SGHTA and CDR2 FQGNSA. CDR3 sequence (DNA): TGTGCCAGCAGCTTCTTGGGACAAAACACTGAAGCTTTCTTT. It translates to CASSFLGQNTEAFF.

V usage is TRBV27 and J usage is TRBJ2-7; 7 bases are shared with TRBD1. The CDR3 contains 14 residues. CDR1 and CDR2 (germline): MNHEY, SMNVEV (reference sequence). J lost 3 bases, V lost 5 bases, and 7 bases had no gene match. The DNA of the CDR3 is TGTGCCAGCAGTCCCTCCAGGGGGAGCTACGAGCAGTACTTC. Protein product: CASSPSRGSYEQYF.

The chain employs TRBV4-1 and TRBJ2-7, with 7 bases fitting TRBD2. Germline V CDR1 and CDR2: MGHRA, YSYEKL. The ends lost 0 bases at V and 1 base at J; junction bases unmatched: 9. The CDR3 is 17 amino acids. The CDR3 DNA is TGCGCCAGCAGCCAAGAACCAACGGGAGGAGTATCCTACGAGCAGTACTTC. It translates to CASSQEPTGGVSYEQYF.

CDR3 region: CAWTAGFQETQYF. The CDR3 DNA reads as TGTGCCTGGACGGCGGGGTTCCAAGAGACCCAGTACTTC. The genes are TRBV30 and TRBJ2-5; possibly TRBD2 for D (6 bases). Trimming took off 4 bases at V and 1 base at J, with 10 bases between the two ends. CDR3 length equals 13 residues. Per the germline V gene, CDR1 is GTSNPN and CDR2 is SVGIG (reference sequence). The full variable domain, with the rest looked up from reference TRBV30 and TRBJ2-5, is SQTIHQWPATLVQPVGSPLSLECTVEGTSNPNLYWYRQAAGRGLQLLFYSVGIGQISSEVPQNLSASRPQDRQFILSSKKLLLSDSGFYLCAWTAGFQETQYFGPGTRLLVL.

The rearrangement uses TRBV2 and TRBJ2-7; D might be TRBD1 (6 bases). CDR3 length: 15 amino acids. The V end was cut by 0 bases, the J end by 2 bases, with 11 bases between. In germline, CDR1 is SNHLY, CDR2 FYNNEI. The CDR3 here is CASSEATGNPYEQYF. CDR3 DNA: TGTGCCAGCAGTGAAGCTACAGGGAACCCCTACGAGCAGTACTTC.

V is TRBV27 and J is TRBJ1-6; TRBD1 agrees at 7 bases. Germline-derived CDR1 and CDR2 are MNHEY and SMNVEV (reference sequence). This CDR3 spans 17 amino acids. Trimming took 3 bases from V and 10 from J; bases not matched to a gene: 15. As DNA, the CDR3 is TGTGCCAGCAGTTTTGCTCGACAGGGCCCGGGAAAGTCACCCCTCCACTTT. It yields the protein CASSFARQGPGKSPLHF.

This clone has more than one count but fewer than ten. This rearrangement joins TRBV4-2 to TRBJ1-6; the D is unclear. The length of the CDR3 is 14 residues. V was cut by 0 bases and J by 6 bases, with 6 bases left in between. CDR1 and CDR2 (germline): LGHNA, YNFKEQ. In DNA, the CDR3 is TGTGCCAGCAGCCAAGAAACGGTTAATTCACCCCTCCACTTT. Translated: CASSQETVNSPLHF.

The chain couples TRBV13 to TRBJ2-3, with TRBD2 identical over 12 bases. Germline V lookup: CDR1 PRHDT, CDR2 FYEKMQ (reference sequence). CDR3 size: 14 residues. With 5 bases clipped from V and 5 bases from J, the junction kept 2 bases outside the gene matches. CDR3 nucleotides: TGTGCCAGCAGCAAGGGACTAGCGGGAGATACGCAGTATTTT. Protein: CASSKGLAGDTQYF.

The V call is TRBV29-1, the J call TRBJ2-7; 8 nucleotides align to TRBD2. Unmatched junction bases numbered 17, after V lost 6 bases and J lost 4 bases. Germline CDR1 is SQVTM and CDR2 is ANQGSEA. The CDR3 contains 16 residues. DNA of the CDR3: TGCAGCGTCCGGGACCCCTCGGCGGGAGGAAAATACGAGCAGTACTTC. This translates into CSVRDPSAGGKYEQYF.

This clone was counted once. The J gene is TRBJ1-2, the V gene TRBV28, with TRBD1 matching over 9 bases. The germline CDR1 and CDR2 sequences are MDHEN and SYDVKM. The CDR3 length is 14 residues. With V trimmed by 6 bases and J by 3 bases, 5 bases remained unmatched. The CDR3 protein is CASRGGDRDYGYTF. The CDR3 bases are TGTGCCAGCAGGGGGGGGGACAGGGACTATGGCTACACCTTC.

This clone was seen only a few times. The rearrangement links TRBV4-1 to TRBJ2-3; 7 nucleotides match TRBD2. V lost 2 bases to trimming and J lost 1 base; unmatched junction nucleotides: 9. CDR1 and CDR2 (germline): MGHRA, YSYEKL. The CDR3 totals 17 residues. CDR3 in amino acids: CASSQRPLAERTDTQYF. CDR3 DNA: TGCGCCAGCAGCCAAAGGCCGCTAGCGGAACGCACAGATACGCAGTATTTT.

The V gene is TRBV19, the J gene TRBJ2-3, with TRBD2 identical over 9 bases. With V trimmed by 8 bases and J by 4 bases, 13 bases remained unmatched. The CDR3 runs 16 residues. From germline, CDR1 is LNHDA and CDR2 SQIVND (reference sequence). CDR3 amino acids: CASRPLAGETPDTQYF. The CDR3 DNA is TGTGCCAGTCGACCCTTAGCGGGAGAAACCCCAGATACGCAGTATTTT.

The chain has TRBV7-3 and TRBJ1-3, with 7 bases identical to TRBD1. The V and J ends lost 1 base and 0 bases, in that order; junction bases with no gene match: 15. The germline V gene encodes CDR1 SGHTA and CDR2 FQGTGA. There are 20 residues in the CDR3. Written as DNA, the CDR3 is TGTGCCAGCAGCTTAAGTCCAATTGTGAGGACAGGTCTCTCTGGAAACACCATATATTTT. Its protein is CASSLSPIVRTGLSGNTIYF.

CDR3 bases: TGTGCCACCAGCAGACGGACAGGGGGTTTTGCGGATACGCAGTATTTT. It translates to CATSRRTGGFADTQYF. This sequence joins TRBV15 and TRBJ2-3, with TRBD1 matching over 10 bases. This CDR3 is built from 16 residues. With 2 bases clipped from V and 6 bases from J, the junction kept 8 bases outside the gene matches. Germline loops: CDR1 LNHNV, CDR2 YYDKDF (reference sequence). Together with reference TRBV15 and TRBJ2-3, the CDR3 gives the full variable domain: DAMVIQNPRYQVTQFGKPVTLSCSQTLNHNVMYWYQQKSSQAPKLLFHYYDKDFNNEADTPDNFQSRRPNTSFCFLDIRSPGLGDTAMYLCATSRRTGGFADTQYFGPGTRLTVL.

The J gene is TRBJ2-3, the V gene TRBV5-4; 7 nucleotides agree with TRBD2. The CDR3 extends over 16 amino acids. V was pared by 0 bases and J by 3 bases, with 7 bases of the junction left unmatched. Germline V gives CDR1 SGHNT, CDR2 YYREEE (reference sequence). CDR3 sequence (DNA): TGTGCCAGCAGCTTGGTTGTGGGAGGGCCTACAGATACGCAGTATTTT. Translation gives CASSLVVGGPTDTQYF.

This clone was detected once. The V and J genes are TRBV5-6 and TRBJ2-1; weak D call: TRBD1 (5 bases). Germline CDR1 and CDR2: SGHDT and YYEEEE. This CDR3 has 12 amino acids. V was pared by 4 bases and J by 9 bases, with 11 bases between. CDR3 sequence (DNA): TGTGCCAGCAGCCAGGACATACGTGAGCAGTTCTTC. Translated: CASSQDIREQFF.

The genes are TRBV28 and TRBJ2-3; D is undetermined. The germline CDR1 and CDR2 sequences are MDHEN and SYDVKM. CDR3 size: 16 residues. V was cut by 4 bases and J by 3 bases, with 17 bases left in between. The CDR3 protein is CASSSSHSIGTDTQYF. The DNA for the CDR3 is TGTGCCAGCAGTTCTTCTCACTCGATTGGTACAGATACGCAGTATTTT.

The chain employs TRBV6-2 or TRBV6-3 and TRBJ2-7, with D possibly TRBD1 on 5 matching bases. The CDR3 is 18 residues long. V was clipped by 0 bases and J by 1 base, with 19 bases between them. Germline-derived CDR1 and CDR2 are MNHEY and SVGEGT. CDR3 in DNA: TGTGCCAGCAGTTACTCCCTATCGATCCGGACACGATCCTACGAGCAGTACTTC. Its translation: CASSYSLSIRTRSYEQYF.

The chain links TRBV19 to TRBJ1-2; 9 nucleotides agree with TRBD1. CDR3 length: 14 residues. Germline CDR1 LNHDA, CDR2 SQIVND (reference sequence). Trimming took 4 bases from V and 7 from J; bases not matched to a gene: 7. CDR3 region: CASSTEGQGAGYTF. CDR3 coding DNA: TGTGCCAGTAGTACCGAGGGACAGGGAGCTGGCTACACCTTC.

The V gene is TRBV19, the J gene TRBJ2-2; 11 bases map to TRBD2. There are 16 residues in the CDR3. After removal of 3 bases from V and 9 bases from J, the junction contained 9 bases not matched to a gene. The germline CDR1 and CDR2 sequences are LNHDA and SQIVND (reference sequence). DNA for the CDR3: TGTGCCAGTAGTATGTTACTAGCGGGAGCTCTGTGGGAGCTGTTTTTT. Translating gives CASSMLLAGALWELFF.

This chain links TRBV2 with TRBJ2-7; 10 positions agree with TRBD2. The CDR3 is made up of 15 amino acids. Germline CDR1 SNHLY, CDR2 FYNNEI. V lost 7 bases and J lost 7; bases outside the gene matches: 13. CDR3 protein: CASKSSGRAFREQYF. The CDR3 DNA reads as TGTGCCAGCAAGTCCAGCGGGAGGGCCTTTCGGGAGCAGTACTTC.

This sequence joins TRBV4-3 and TRBJ2-1; possibly TRBD2 for D (5 bases). Germline CDR1 is LGHNA and CDR2 is YSLEER. The CDR3 runs 14 residues. Trimming pared 1 base from V and 6 bases from J, leaving 10 bases between. CDR3 sequence: CASSQVVASNEQFF. The DNA for the CDR3 is TGCGCCAGCAGCCAAGTTGTAGCGAGCAATGAGCAGTTCTTC.